The T cell receptor (beta chain) described here comes from a study of cytomegalovirus exposure and HLA in healthy donors. General study findings and limits: There were a few CMV-associated chains whose specificity for CMV antigens was confirmed in vitro.

The CDR3 totals 15 residues. The ends lost 0 bases at V and 1 base at J; junction bases unmatched: 0. Germline loops: CDR1 MNHEY, CDR2 SVGAGI. The protocol was immunoSEQ multiplex PCR, while the TCRdb copy is restricted to in-frame clones and leaves out a portion. Found here are about 240,000 clones, about 86% of them singletons; the top ten hold 0.95% to 1.5%. Of note for this clone: Its antigen is undetermined.

The sample consisted of PBMCs. The sequence derives from a woman in her twenties or thirties in good health and CMV-seropositive. This chain links TRBV6-5 with TRBJ1-2; the match to TRBD1 covers 9 bases. For the CDR3, the DNA is TGTGCCAGCAGTTACTCGGACAGGGGTAACTATGGCTACACCTTC. It specifies CASSYSDRGNYGYTF.